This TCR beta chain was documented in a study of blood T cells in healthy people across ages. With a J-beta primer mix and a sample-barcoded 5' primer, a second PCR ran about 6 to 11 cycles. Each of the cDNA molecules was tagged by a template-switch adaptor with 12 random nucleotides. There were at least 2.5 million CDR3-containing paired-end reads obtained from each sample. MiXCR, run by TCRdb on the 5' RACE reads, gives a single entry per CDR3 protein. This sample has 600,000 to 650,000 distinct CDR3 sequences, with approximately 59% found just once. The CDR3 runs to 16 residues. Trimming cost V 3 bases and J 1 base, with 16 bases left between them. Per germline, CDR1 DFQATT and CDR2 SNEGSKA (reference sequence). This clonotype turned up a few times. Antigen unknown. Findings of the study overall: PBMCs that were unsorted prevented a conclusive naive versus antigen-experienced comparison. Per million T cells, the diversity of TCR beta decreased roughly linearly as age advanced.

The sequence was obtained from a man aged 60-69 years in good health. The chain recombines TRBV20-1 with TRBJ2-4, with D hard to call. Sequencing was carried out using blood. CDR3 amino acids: CSARARGTSAKNIQYF. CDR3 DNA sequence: TGCAGTGCTAGGGCTCGAGGAACGAGTGCCAAAAACATTCAGTACTTC.